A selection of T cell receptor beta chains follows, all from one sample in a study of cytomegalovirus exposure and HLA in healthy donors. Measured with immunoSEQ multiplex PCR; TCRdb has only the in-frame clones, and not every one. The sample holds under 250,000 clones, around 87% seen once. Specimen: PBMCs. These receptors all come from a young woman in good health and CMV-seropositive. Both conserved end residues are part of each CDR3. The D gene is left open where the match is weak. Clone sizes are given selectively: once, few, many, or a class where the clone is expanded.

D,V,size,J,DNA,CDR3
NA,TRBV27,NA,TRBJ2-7,TGTGCCAGCAGTTTCCTCAGGGACATCCCCAATTACGAGCAGTACTTC,CASSFLRDIPNYEQYF
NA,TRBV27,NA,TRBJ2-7,TGTGCCAGCACCGCCGGGACAAAAAGCTCCTACGAGCAGTACTTC,CASTAGTKSSYEQYF
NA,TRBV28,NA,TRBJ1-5,TGTGCCAGCAGTTTAGCAGGGAACCCAAATCAGCCCCAGCATTTT,CASSLAGNPNQPQHF
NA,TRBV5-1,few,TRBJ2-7,TGCGCCAGCAGCTTGCTAGGGGACTACGAGCAGTACTTC,CASSLLGDYEQYF
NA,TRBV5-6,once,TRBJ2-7,TGTGCCAGCAGCTTCCAAACAGGACGCTACGAGCAGTACTTC,CASSFQTGRYEQYF
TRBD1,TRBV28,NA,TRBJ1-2,TGTGCCAGCAGTTCCTCCAGGACAGGGCCGAACTATGGCTACACCTTC,CASSSSRTGPNYGYTF
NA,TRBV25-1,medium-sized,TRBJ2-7,TGTGCCAGCAGCCCCGCGACTAGGAGCTCCTACGAGCAGTACTTC,CASSPATRSSYEQYF
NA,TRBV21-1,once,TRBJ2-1,TGTGCCAGCAGCATGGGGCGGAGAATCCGCTCCTACAATGAGCAGTTCTTC,CASSMGRRIRSYNEQFF
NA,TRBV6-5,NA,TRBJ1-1,TGTGCCAGCAGCTCAGGGGCCGGGAACACTGAAGCTTTCTTT,CASSSGAGNTEAFF
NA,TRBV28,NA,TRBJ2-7,TGTGCCAGCAGTTTAGCCCCTAACGAGCAGTACTTC,CASSLAPNEQYF
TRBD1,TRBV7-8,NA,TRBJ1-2,TGTGCCAGCAGCTCCCAGACAGGGATTAGGTATGGCTACACCTTC,CASSSQTGIRYGYTF
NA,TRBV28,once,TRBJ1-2,TGTGCCAGCAGTTCGGACATTGGAAACTATGGCTACACCTTC,CASSSDIGNYGYTF
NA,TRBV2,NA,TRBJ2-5,TGTGCCAGCTCCAGATGGGGGGGGGCTAGCGCACAAGAGACCCAGTACTTC,CASSRWGGASAQETQYF
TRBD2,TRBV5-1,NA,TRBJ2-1,TGCGCCAGCAGGCGCGGAAGCGGGAGGGCCGGCTCCTACAATGAGCAGTTCTTC,CASRRGSGRAGSYNEQFF
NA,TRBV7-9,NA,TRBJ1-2,TGTGCCAGCAGCTTAGTCGGGGATCGGAGCTACACCTTC,CASSLVGDRSYTF
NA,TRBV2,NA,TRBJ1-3,TGTGCCAGCAGTTTCGACAGGAGTACTGGAAACACCATATATTTT,CASSFDRSTGNTIYF
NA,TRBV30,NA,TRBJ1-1,TGTGCCTGGAATTATCTGAACACTGAAGCTTTCTTT,CAWNYLNTEAFF
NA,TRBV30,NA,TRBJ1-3,TGTGCCCTAACAGCGGGCTCTGGAAACACCATATATTTT,CALTAGSGNTIYF
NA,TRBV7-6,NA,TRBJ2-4,TGTGCCAGCAGCTTAGGTCTTAACAGTGAAAACATTCAGTACTTC,CASSLGLNSENIQYF
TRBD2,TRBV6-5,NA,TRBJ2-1,TGTGCCAGCAGGGAGGGGACTAGCGGCAGCAATGAGCAGTTCTTC,CASREGTSGSNEQFF
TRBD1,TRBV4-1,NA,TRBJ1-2,TGCGCCAGCAGCCAAGGGGCAGGGGGCGATTTTGGCTACACCTTC,CASSQGAGGDFGYTF
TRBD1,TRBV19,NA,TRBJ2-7,TGTGCCAGTAGTAGGGACAGGGGTGGCGAGCAGTACTTC,CASSRDRGGEQYF
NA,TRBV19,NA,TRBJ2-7,TGTGCCAGTAGTGGGCCACAGGGTACCTACGAGCAGTACTTC,CASSGPQGTYEQYF
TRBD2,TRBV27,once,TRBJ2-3,TGTGCCAGCAGTCCTAGGACTAGGGATACGCAGTATTTT,CASSPRTRDTQYF
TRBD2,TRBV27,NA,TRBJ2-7,TGTGCCAGCAGTTTCCCAAGTACGGGACCGGGAGGCTACGAGCAGTACTTC,CASSFPSTGPGGYEQYF
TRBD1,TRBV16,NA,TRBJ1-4,TGTGCCAGCAGCCAAACGGCAGGGGGTAATGAAAAACTGTTTTTT,CASSQTAGGNEKLFF
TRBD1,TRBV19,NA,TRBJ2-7,TGTGCCAGTAGTGGCCGGGACAGGGTGTACGAGCAGTACTTC,CASSGRDRVYEQYF
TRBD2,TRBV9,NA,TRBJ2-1,TGTGCCAGCAGCGTGCCTAGCGGGACCCCGGGGCGGAGGAATGAGCAGTTCTTC,CASSVPSGTPGRRNEQFF
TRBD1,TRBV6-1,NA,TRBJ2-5,TGTGCCAGCAGGACCGGGACAGGGCCTGGAGAGACCCAGTACTTC,CASRTGTGPGETQYF
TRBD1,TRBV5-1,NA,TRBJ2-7,TGCGCCAGCCAGACCAACCCGGGACAGGGGATCTACGAGCAGTACTTC,CASQTNPGQGIYEQYF
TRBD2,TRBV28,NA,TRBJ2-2,TGTGCCAGCAGTTACAACATAGCGGGAGGGGCCGGGGAGCTGTTTTTT,CASSYNIAGGAGELFF
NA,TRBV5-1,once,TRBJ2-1,TGCGCCAGCAGAGGGGATGGAGGGTTTAACAATGAGCAGTTCTTC,CASRGDGGFNNEQFF
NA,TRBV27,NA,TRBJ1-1,TGTGCCAGCAGTTCACAGGGTCGGAACACTGAAGCTTTCTTT,CASSSQGRNTEAFF
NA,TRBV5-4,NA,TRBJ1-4,TGTGCCAGCACCTCCCTCGGGCAGGGTGATGAAAAACTGTTTTTT,CASTSLGQGDEKLFF
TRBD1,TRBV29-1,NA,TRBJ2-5,TGCAGCGTCGGGACAGGGTGGAGGGAGACCCAGTACTTC,CSVGTGWRETQYF
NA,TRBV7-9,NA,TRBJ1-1,TGTGCCAGCAGCCCTCGGGGGGGGAGGAACACTGAAGCTTTCTTT,CASSPRGGRNTEAFF
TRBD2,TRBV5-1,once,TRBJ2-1,TGCGCCAGCAGCTTGAGGGGACTAGCGGACAATGAGCAGTTCTTC,CASSLRGLADNEQFF
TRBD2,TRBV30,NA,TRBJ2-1,TGTGCCTGGGGCTTAACTAGGGGAGGGGAGCAGTTCTTC,CAWGLTRGGEQFF
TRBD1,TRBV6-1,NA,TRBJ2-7,TGTGCCCTCGAGGCTGGACAGGGCTCCTACGAGCAGTACTTC,CALEAGQGSYEQYF
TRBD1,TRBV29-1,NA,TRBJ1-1,TGCAGCGTCGATAGGGACAGGTCGAACACTGAAGCTTTCTTT,CSVDRDRSNTEAFF
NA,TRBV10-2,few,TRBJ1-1,TGCGCCAGCAGTGATGAGGGCCAGACTGAAGCTTTCTTT,CASSDEGQTEAFF
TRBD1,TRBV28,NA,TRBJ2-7,TGTGCCAGCAGCCTACACCCGGACAGGGGCCACGAGCAGTACTTC,CASSLHPDRGHEQYF
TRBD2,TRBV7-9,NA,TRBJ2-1,TGTGCCAGCAGCTTAAGGACTAGCGGTGCCCTAGCTCGCAATGAGCAGTTCTTC,CASSLRTSGALARNEQFF
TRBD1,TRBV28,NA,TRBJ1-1,TGTGCCAGTAGAGACAGGGGGACGAAGCCAAAACCAAACACTGAAGCTTTCTTT,CASRDRGTKPKPNTEAFF
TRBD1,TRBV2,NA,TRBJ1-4,TGTGCCAGCAATAGCAGGGGGCCATTTAATGAAAAACTGTTTTTT,CASNSRGPFNEKLFF
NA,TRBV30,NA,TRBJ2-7,TGTGCCTGGAGTCGCGGAGACAGGCAGTACTTC,CAWSRGDRQYF
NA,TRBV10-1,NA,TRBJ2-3,TGCGCCAGCAGTGAGTCAGCGGATACGCAGTATTTT,CASSESADTQYF
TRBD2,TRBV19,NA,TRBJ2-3,TGTGCCAGTTCGGCCGGGACTAGCGGGAGTGATACGCAGTATTTT,CASSAGTSGSDTQYF
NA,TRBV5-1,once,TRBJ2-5,TGCGCCAGCAGCTCCTTAAAACTAGGTAGCCAAGAGACCCAGTACTTC,CASSSLKLGSQETQYF
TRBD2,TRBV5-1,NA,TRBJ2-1,TGCGCCAGCAGCCTCCCCGGACTAGCGGGAGGGCGTGAGCAGTTCTTC,CASSLPGLAGGREQFF
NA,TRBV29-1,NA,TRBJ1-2,TGCAGCGTTGAAGCTCAGCGAACTAACTATGGCTACACCTTC,CSVEAQRTNYGYTF
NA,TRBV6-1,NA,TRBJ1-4,TGTGCCAGCAGTGAAGTGACAGAAACTAATGAAAAACTGTTTTTT,CASSEVTETNEKLFF
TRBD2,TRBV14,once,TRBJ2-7,TGTGCCAGCAGCCAAGAAGGGGCAAGAGCTAGCGGGAGGGCTGGCGAGCAGTACTTC,CASSQEGARASGRAGEQYF
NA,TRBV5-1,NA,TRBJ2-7,TGCGCCAGCAGCTTGGGCCAGGGGTCCTACGAGCAGTACTTC,CASSLGQGSYEQYF
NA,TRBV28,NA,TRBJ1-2,TGTGCCAGCAGACCCACGGGGAGAGGCTACACCTTC,CASRPTGRGYTF
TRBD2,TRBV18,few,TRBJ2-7,TGTGCCAGCTCACCACCAGGACTAGGGAGCTACGAGCAGTACTTC,CASSPPGLGSYEQYF
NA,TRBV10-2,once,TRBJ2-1,TGCGCCAGCAGTGATATGGGCACCAGCTCCTACAATGAGCAGTTCTTC,CASSDMGTSSYNEQFF
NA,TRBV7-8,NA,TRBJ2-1,TGTGCCAGCAGCTTATCGGGGAATGAGCAGTTCTTC,CASSLSGNEQFF
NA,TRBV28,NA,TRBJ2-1,TGTGCCAGCAGTCCACCGACAGACCAGTTTGATTACAATGAGCAGTTCTTC,CASSPPTDQFDYNEQFF